This is a list of T cell receptor beta chains from one sample in a study of blood T cell repertoires in COVID-19. Using immunoSEQ multiplex PCR, the repertoire was profiled, and TCRdb retains in-frame clones only, with some absent. The sample shows 350,000 to 400,000 clones, approximately 91% of them seen only once. The sequenced sample was PBMCs or T cells enriched from blood (not recorded which). All receptors derive from a middle-aged woman who had been exposed to COVID-19. Both conserved end residues are part of each CDR3. The D gene is left open where the match is weak. Some rows have no size entry. The others give once, few or many, or a class for an expanded clone.

j_gene	v_gene	len	abundance	d_gene	CDR3nt	CDR3aa
TRBJ2-1	TRBV10-1	13	once	.	TGCGCCAGCAGTCAGGATCAGGGTTGGCGGCAGTTCTTC	CASSQDQGWRQFF
TRBJ2-5	TRBV19	15	.	.	TGTGCCAGTAGTACCCTCTTGCCCGGGACTGAGACCCAGTACTTC	CASSTLLPGTETQYF
TRBJ2-2	TRBV7-2	17	.	.	TGTGCCAGCAGCTTAAGTGGGGTGGGAGTTAGCGCCGGGGAGCTGTTTTTT	CASSLSGVGVSAGELFF
TRBJ1-3	TRBV11-2	15	.	.	TGTGCCAGCAGCTCGGGGACATTCTCTGGAAACACCATATATTTT	CASSSGTFSGNTIYF
TRBJ2-2	TRBV21-1	17	.	.	TGTGCCAGCACCCTCCTGAGGTGGGACAGGGGTTCCGGGGAGCTGTTTTTT	CASTLLRWDRGSGELFF
TRBJ1-1	TRBV11-3	15	.	.	TGTGCCAGCAGCCAAAACGGGGGAGTAAGCACTGAAGCTTTCTTT	CASSQNGGVSTEAFF
TRBJ1-1	TRBV12-3/TRBV12-4	13	.	.	TGTGCCAGCAGTTTACGGGAGAACACTGAAGCTTTCTTT	CASSLRENTEAFF
TRBJ1-2	TRBV14	12	.	.	TGTGCCAGCAGCCCCTCCGGCTATGGCTACACCTTC	CASSPSGYGYTF
TRBJ1-1	TRBV7-3	13	.	.	TGTGCCAGCAGCCGTACAGGTGGGACTGAAGCTTTCTTT	CASSRTGGTEAFF
TRBJ1-5	TRBV7-9	15	.	TRBD1	TGTGCCAGCAGCTCCGGGGACAGGATCAATCAGCCCCAGCATTTT	CASSSGDRINQPQHF
TRBJ1-5	TRBV7-4	18	.	.	TGTGCCAGCAGCTTAGAAGTGGAGGGGGGGTGGCGCAATCAGCCCCAGCATTTT	CASSLEVEGGWRNQPQHF
TRBJ2-1	TRBV7-2	15	.	.	TGTGCCAGCAGCCGTCGTAGGACTACCAACAATGAGCAGTTCTTC	CASSRRRTTNNEQFF
TRBJ2-1	TRBV9	15	once	TRBD2	TGTGCCAGCAGCTCCGATAGCGGGATTTACAATGAGCAGTTCTTC	CASSSDSGIYNEQFF
TRBJ2-3	TRBV10-3	14	.	.	TGTGCCATCGGGCCTAGCCCTAGCACAGATACGCAGTATTTT	CAIGPSPSTDTQYF
TRBJ2-1	TRBV11-3	14	.	.	TGTGCCAGCAGCTTAGGAGGGATCCTCCATGAGCAGTTCTTC	CASSLGGILHEQFF
TRBJ1-3	TRBV2	14	.	.	TGTGCCAGCAGTCCCGGGGGTGTTGGAAACACCATATATTTT	CASSPGGVGNTIYF
TRBJ1-2	TRBV18	14	.	.	TGTGCCAGCTCACCCCAACAGGTTAACTATGGCTACACCTTC	CASSPQQVNYGYTF
TRBJ1-2	TRBV24-1	17	once	TRBD1	TGTGCCACCAGTGACCACGGACAGGGGGCCGACGAAGATGGCTACACCTTC	CATSDHGQGADEDGYTF